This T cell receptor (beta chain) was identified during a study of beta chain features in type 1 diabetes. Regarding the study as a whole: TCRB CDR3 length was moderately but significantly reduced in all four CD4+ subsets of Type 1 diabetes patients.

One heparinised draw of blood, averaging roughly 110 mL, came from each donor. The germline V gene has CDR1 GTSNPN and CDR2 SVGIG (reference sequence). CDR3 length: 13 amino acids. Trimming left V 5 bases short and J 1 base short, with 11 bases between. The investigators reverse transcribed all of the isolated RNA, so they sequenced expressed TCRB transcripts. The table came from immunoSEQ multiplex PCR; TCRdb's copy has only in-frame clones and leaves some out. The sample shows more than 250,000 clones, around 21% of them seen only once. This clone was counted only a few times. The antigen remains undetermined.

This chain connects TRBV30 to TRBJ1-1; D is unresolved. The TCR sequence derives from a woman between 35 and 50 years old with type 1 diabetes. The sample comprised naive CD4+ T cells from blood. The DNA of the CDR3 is TGTGCCTGGGACATCGGGGAGAACACTGAAGCTTTCTTT. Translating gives CAWDIGENTEAFF.